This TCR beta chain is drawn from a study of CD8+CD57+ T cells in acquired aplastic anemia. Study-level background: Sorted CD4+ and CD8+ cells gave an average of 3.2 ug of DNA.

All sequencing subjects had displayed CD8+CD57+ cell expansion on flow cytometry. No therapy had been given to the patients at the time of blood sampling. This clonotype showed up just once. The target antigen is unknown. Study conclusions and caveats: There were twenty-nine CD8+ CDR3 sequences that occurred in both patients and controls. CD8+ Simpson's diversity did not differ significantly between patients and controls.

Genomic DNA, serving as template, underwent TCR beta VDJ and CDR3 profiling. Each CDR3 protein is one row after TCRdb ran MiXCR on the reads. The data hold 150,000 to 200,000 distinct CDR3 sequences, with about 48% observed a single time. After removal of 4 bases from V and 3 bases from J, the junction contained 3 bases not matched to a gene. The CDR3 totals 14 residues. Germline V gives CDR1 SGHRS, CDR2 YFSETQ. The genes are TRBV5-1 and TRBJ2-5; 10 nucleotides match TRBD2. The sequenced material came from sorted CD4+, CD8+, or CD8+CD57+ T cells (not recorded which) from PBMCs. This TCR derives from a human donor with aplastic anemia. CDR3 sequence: CASSTSGDKETQYF. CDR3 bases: TGCGCCAGCAGCACTAGCGGGGACAAAGAGACCCAGTACTTC.